Below, 31 T cell receptor beta chains from the same sample are listed, as sequenced in a study of T-cell memory formation after mild COVID-19. One entry per CDR3 protein results from TCRdb running MiXCR on the 5' RACE reads. The sample includes around 300,000 distinct CDR3 sequences, approximately 8% seen only once; the top ten take 20% to 25%. Source material: PBMCs or a T cell subset sorted from them (not recorded which). These receptors were obtained from a man younger than 35 who had mild COVID-19 (a few samples of this study predate the infection). Cell type and time point are not known.

This clonotype was picked up many times. The chain recombines TRBV7-9 with TRBJ1-2; no clear D. CDR1 is SEHNR and CDR2 is FQNEAQ in the germline V gene (reference sequence). The V and J ends lost 5 bases and 4 bases respectively, with 8 bases between them. This CDR3 comprises 12 residues. In nucleotides, the CDR3 is TGTGCCAGCAGCGCGTACAGCTATGGCTACACCTTC. It is translated as CASSAYSYGYTF.

The chain is built from TRBV5-5 and TRBJ1-1; no clear D. The germline V gene encodes CDR1 SGHKS and CDR2 YYEKEE (reference sequence). CDR3 length equals 13 residues. The ends were cut back, 5 bases at V and 0 bases at J, with 8 bases in the middle. The CDR3 coding sequence is TGTGCCAGCAGGTGGGGTCTGAACACTGAAGCTTTCTTT. Residues: CASRWGLNTEAFF.

This clonotype has a handful of counts. CDR3 nucleotide sequence: TGCGCCAGCAGCCGCACTACTTTGGGAGAGACCCAGTACTTC. Its protein is CASSRTTLGETQYF. The V gene is TRBV5-1, the J gene TRBJ2-5; the D is unclear. The CDR3 is 14 amino acids. The V gene lost 4 bases and the J gene lost 4 bases, with 14 bases spanning the gap. Germline V gene data show CDR1 as SGHRS and CDR2 as YFSETQ.

This clonotype has ten or more counts. The rearrangement joins TRBV5-1 to TRBJ2-2; D gene ambiguous. Trimming took off 6 bases at V and 6 bases at J, with 21 bases between the two ends. Germline CDR1 reads SGHRS; CDR2 reads YFSETQ. The CDR3 sequence is 16 residues long. The CDR3 DNA follows: TGCGCCAGCACGCCGCCCCCGTACACCCTACCCGGGGAGCTGTTTTTT. Its protein is CASTPPPYTLPGELFF.

This clonotype came up many times. This chain links TRBV6-5 with TRBJ2-3; no clear D. This CDR3 comprises 14 residues. The ends were cut back, 3 bases at V and 2 bases at J, with 9 bases in the middle. Germline V lookup: CDR1 MNHEY, CDR2 SVGAGI. CDR3 in amino acids: CASSYRALTDTQYF. The CDR3 coding sequence is TGTGCCAGCAGTTATCGGGCCCTCACAGATACGCAGTATTTT.

This clonotype was recorded many times. The chain uses TRBV7-2 and TRBJ2-5; D remains ambiguous. The CDR3 has 12 residues. The ends were cut back, 5 bases at V and 3 bases at J, with 7 bases in the middle. The germline V gene has CDR1 SGHTA and CDR2 FQGNSA. CDR3 bases: TGTGCCAGCAGCCAAGCGAAAGAGACCCAGTACTTC. Protein: CASSQAKETQYF.

This clonotype has more than one count but fewer than ten. The V gene is TRBV18, the J gene TRBJ2-7; perhaps TRBD1 as D (6 bases). Germline values: CDR1 KGHSH, CDR2 LQKENI. V lost 3 bases and J lost 1, with 16 bases in between. This CDR3 is 16 amino acids long. The CDR3 DNA is TGTGCCAGCTCACCCTTCACAGGGAAAGGGTCCTACGAGCAGTACTTC. It translates to CASSPFTGKGSYEQYF.

The V and J genes are TRBV5-1 and TRBJ2-1, with D perhaps matching TRBD1 or TRBD2 (5 bases each). The CDR3 is made up of 16 amino acids. Germline-derived CDR1 and CDR2 are SGHRS and YFSETQ. Trimming removed 0 bases at V and 0 bases at J, with 10 bases between. The CDR3 region is CASSLAGASSYNEQFF. Written as DNA, the CDR3 is TGCGCCAGCAGCTTGGCCGGGGCTAGCTCCTACAATGAGCAGTTCTTC.

This clonotype has ten or more counts. The chain has TRBV27 and TRBJ2-4; 7 bases match TRBD1. The CDR3 is made up of 12 amino acids. With V trimmed by 5 bases and J by 6 bases, 1 base remained unmatched. CDR1 is MNHEY and CDR2 is SMNVEV in the germline V gene (reference sequence). CDR3 residues: CASSTGVNIQYF. CDR3 bases: TGTGCCAGCAGTACAGGGGTAAACATTCAGTACTTC.

The chain recombines TRBV24-1 with TRBJ2-3, with TRBD1 identical over 9 bases. Trimming took 0 bases from V and 1 from J; bases not matched to a gene: 1. Germline values: CDR1 KGHDR, CDR2 SFDVKD. The CDR3 has 16 amino acids. In nucleotides, the CDR3 is TGTGCCACCAGTGATTTGCGACAGGGGGGCACAGATACGCAGTATTTT. This encodes CATSDLRQGGTDTQYF.

The V gene is TRBV7-9, the J gene TRBJ2-3; perhaps D is TRBD1 or TRBD2 (5 bases each). Deletions cut 2 bases from V and 7 bases from J, with 13 bases between. Germline V gives CDR1 SEHNR, CDR2 FQNEAQ (reference sequence). The CDR3 totals 14 residues. In nucleotides, the CDR3 is TGTGCCAGCAGCTTAACGGGGCCGTCGAATACGCAGTATTTT. This sequence encodes CASSLTGPSNTQYF.

The chain carries TRBV5-5 and TRBJ2-2; D may correspond to TRBD1 or TRBD2 (5 bases each). The CDR3 is 17 amino acids. CDR1 SGHKS and CDR2 YYEKEE come from the germline V gene (reference sequence). Trimming took off 2 bases at V and 2 bases at J, with 16 bases between the two ends. Here the CDR3 reads CASSLYYGTGNTGELFF. The CDR3 DNA follows: TGTGCCAGCAGCTTATATTACGGGACCGGTAACACCGGGGAGCTGTTTTTT.

The chain carries TRBV29-1 and TRBJ1-2; a weak D match, TRBD1 (5 bases). The V end lost 1 base, the J end lost 8 bases, and 11 bases lay between the germline ends. The CDR3 is 12 residues long. Germline lookup yields CDR1 SQVTM and CDR2 ANQGSEA. The CDR3 reads CSVEGGFYGYTF. CDR3 sequence (DNA): TGCAGCGTTGAAGGGGGCTTCTACGGCTACACCTTC. Complete variable domain (other parts from reference TRBV29-1 and TRBJ1-2): SAVISQKPSRDICQRGTSLTIQCQVDSQVTMMFWYRQQPGQSLTLIATANQGSEATYESGFVIDKFPISRPNLTFSTLTVSNMSPEDSSIYLCSVEGGFYGYTFGSGTRLTVV.

The chain employs TRBV4-3 and TRBJ2-3; possible D gene TRBD2, 5 bases. The CDR3 contains 15 residues. The V end lost 4 bases, the J end lost 0 bases, and 11 bases lay between the germline ends. Germline assignment: CDR1 LGHNA and CDR2 YSLEER. The CDR3 is CASSPRLRSTDTQYF. CDR3 coding DNA: TGCGCCAGCAGCCCTAGACTACGTAGCACAGATACGCAGTATTTT.

This clonotype turned up a few times. CDR3 region: CASSPGEVETQYF. The CDR3 DNA reads TGTGCCAGCAGCCCGGGGGAGGTGGAGACCCAGTACTTC. This rearrangement joins TRBV7-9 to TRBJ2-5, with a tentative D call TRBD2 (6 bases). This CDR3 has 13 amino acids. The ends were cut back, 5 bases at V and 5 bases at J, with 12 bases in the middle. Germline V gene data show CDR1 as SEHNR and CDR2 as FQNEAQ (reference sequence).

The chain is built from TRBV6-2 or TRBV6-3 and TRBJ1-2; perhaps TRBD1 as D (6 bases). V was pared by 5 bases and J by 4 bases, with 23 bases between. Germline values: CDR1 MNHEY, CDR2 SVGEGT. This CDR3 contains 17 residues. DNA for the CDR3: TGTGCCAGCAGTACACGAGGGACACTTACGGAGGGCTATGGCTACACCTTC. Residues: CASSTRGTLTEGYGYTF.

This clonotype was seen many times. The chain links TRBV12-3 or TRBV12-4 to TRBJ2-3; no reliable D call. The CDR3 covers 15 residues. V was cut by 2 bases and J by 4 bases, with 13 bases left in between. The CDR3 is CASSLQAQSSDTQYF. The CDR3 DNA is TGTGCCAGCAGTTTACAGGCACAGTCCTCAGATACGCAGTATTTT.

This sequence joins TRBV11-2 and TRBJ2-2, with D tentatively TRBD1 (6 bases). The germline V gene encodes CDR1 SGHAT and CDR2 FQNNGV. The CDR3 is 16 residues long. The V end was cut by 4 bases, the J end by 0 bases, with 12 bases between. The CDR3 nucleotides read TGTGCCAGCAGCTCTTGGACAGCCGCGAACACCGGGGAGCTGTTTTTT. Its translation is CASSSWTAANTGELFF. Complete variable domain (other parts from reference TRBV11-2 and TRBJ2-2): EAGVAQSPRYKIIEKRQSVAFWCNPISGHATLYWYQQILGQGPKLLIQFQNNGVVDDSQLPKDRFSAERLKGVDSTLKIQPAKLEDSAVYLCASSSWTAANTGELFFGEGSRLTVL.

This clonotype was seen only a few times. V gene TRBV5-1 combines with J gene TRBJ2-3, with 9 bases lining up with TRBD1. The V and J ends lost 0 bases and 3 bases, in that order; junction bases with no gene match: 5. The germline gives CDR1 SGHRS, CDR2 YFSETQ. CDR3 size: 16 residues. CDR3 sequence reads: CASSLEYRGLTDTQYF. The CDR3 DNA sequence: TGCGCCAGCAGCTTGGAATACAGGGGGCTGACAGATACGCAGTATTTT.

This clonotype came up a few times. This chain links TRBV6-5 with TRBJ2-1, with 8 bases lining up with TRBD1. The ends lost 5 bases at V and 9 bases at J; junction bases unmatched: 12. There are 15 residues in the CDR3. Germline loops: CDR1 MNHEY, CDR2 SVGAGI. The CDR3 nucleotides are TGTGCCAGCAGTCCCGCCGGACAGGGTATTTCTGAGCAGTTCTTC. Protein: CASSPAGQGISEQFF.

There are many counts of this clonotype. The J gene is TRBJ2-5, the V gene TRBV5-1; D is ambiguous. The CDR3 sequence is 13 residues long. The V end was cut by 4 bases, the J end by 7 bases, with 14 bases between. Germline V gives CDR1 SGHRS, CDR2 YFSETQ. The CDR3: CASSPASWRTQYF. CDR3 bases: TGCGCCAGCAGCCCTGCCAGTTGGAGGACCCAGTACTTC.

This chain uses TRBV4-3 with TRBJ2-3; D tentatively fits TRBD1 or TRBD2 (5 bases each). The V gene's germline CDR1 is LGHNA and CDR2 YSLEER. The germline V and J ends were trimmed by 3 bases and 8 bases, with 18 bases remaining between them. This CDR3 has 15 residues. The CDR3 spells CASSQTQYQGRTQYF. CDR3 bases: TGCGCCAGCAGCCAGACCCAGTACCAGGGACGTACGCAGTATTTT.

J is TRBJ2-3 and V is TRBV5-4; no definite D call. The V gene's germline CDR1 is SGHNT and CDR2 YYREEE (reference sequence). V lost 0 bases and J 0 bases, leaving 11 bases between the germline ends. CDR3 length: 16 amino acids. DNA of the CDR3: TGTGCCAGCAGCTTGGTTCTTGCCCAAAGCACAGATACGCAGTATTTT. Translation gives CASSLVLAQSTDTQYF.

This clonotype has more than one count but fewer than ten. The chain couples TRBV18 to TRBJ1-5; 7 bases align to TRBD1. From germline, CDR1 is KGHSH and CDR2 LQKENI. J lost 10 bases, V lost 5 bases, and 11 bases had no gene match. This CDR3 is 14 amino acids long. The CDR3 bases are TGTGCCAGCTCAGATGACAGGGTGCTGTTTCCCCAGCATTTT. It encodes CASSDDRVLFPQHF.

The chain recombines TRBV6-2 or TRBV6-3 with TRBJ2-3; 11 bases are shared with TRBD2. V shed 4 bases and J 3 bases; nucleotides not matched to a gene: 18. Germline CDR1 and CDR2: MNHEY and SVGEGT. The length of the CDR3 is 20 residues. The CDR3: CASSFPFSGGARRKTDTQYF. The CDR3 DNA follows: TGTGCCAGCAGTTTCCCGTTTAGCGGGGGGGCGCGGAGGAAGACAGATACGCAGTATTTT.

The rearrangement joins TRBV4-2 to TRBJ1-1; 7 nucleotides agree with TRBD1. J gave up 12 bases and V 2 bases, and 21 bases lay outside the gene matches. The germline gives CDR1 LGHNA, CDR2 YNFKEQ. CDR3 length equals 17 residues. CDR3 sequence: CASSQILGPRGSEVTFF. The CDR3 region has the DNA TGTGCCAGCAGCCAAATCCTGGGACCCAGGGGGTCGGAGGTAACTTTCTTT.

This clonotype was counted only a few times. V and J are TRBV4-1 and TRBJ2-2, with D possibly being TRBD2 (5 bases). V was clipped by 3 bases and J by 5 bases, with 19 bases between them. The CDR3 is made up of 17 amino acids. Germline-derived CDR1 and CDR2 are MGHRA and YSYEKL. The CDR3 DNA reads TGCGCCAGCAGCCACCAATACCCGGGAAAGGCAACCGGGGAGCTGTTTTTT. It encodes CASSHQYPGKATGELFF.

This clonotype was counted a few times. Because the CDR3's place on the DNA is in doubt, the DNA is left out and the CDR3 is given as listed by TCRdb. The CDR3 here is CASSTSVSQETQYF. The chain uses TRBV12-3 or TRBV12-4 and TRBJ2-5. With termini counted, the CDR3 has 14 amino acids.

This clonotype was seen ten or more times. The V call is TRBV12-3 or TRBV12-4, the J call TRBJ2-1; TRBD2 is a possible D gene (5 bases). This CDR3 is built from 17 residues. Trimming left V 1 base short and J 0 bases short, with 13 bases between. CDR3 in DNA: TGTGCCAGCAGTTTAGGCGGGCCAATTCTCTCCTACAATGAGCAGTTCTTC. Amino acid sequence: CASSLGGPILSYNEQFF.

The chain is built from TRBV20-1 and TRBJ2-3, with 14 nucleotides matching TRBD2. The CDR3 contains 17 residues. CDR1 and CDR2 (germline): DFQATT, SNEGSKA (reference sequence). J lost 0 bases, V lost 3 bases, and 5 bases had no gene match. The CDR3, as DNA: TGCAGTGCTAGTCGGACTAGCGGGGGGTCTAGCACAGATACGCAGTATTTT. Protein: CSASRTSGGSSTDTQYF.

This clonotype was found a few times. The gene calls are TRBV7-2 and TRBJ1-1; 7 positions agree with TRBD1. Germline trimming cut 3 bases from V and 5 bases from J; bases unmatched to any gene: 6. Per germline, CDR1 SGHTA and CDR2 FQGNSA. The CDR3 consists of 14 residues. The DNA of the CDR3 is TGTGCCAGCAGCTTGGACAGGATTGGTACTGAAGCTTTCTTT. Protein product: CASSLDRIGTEAFF.